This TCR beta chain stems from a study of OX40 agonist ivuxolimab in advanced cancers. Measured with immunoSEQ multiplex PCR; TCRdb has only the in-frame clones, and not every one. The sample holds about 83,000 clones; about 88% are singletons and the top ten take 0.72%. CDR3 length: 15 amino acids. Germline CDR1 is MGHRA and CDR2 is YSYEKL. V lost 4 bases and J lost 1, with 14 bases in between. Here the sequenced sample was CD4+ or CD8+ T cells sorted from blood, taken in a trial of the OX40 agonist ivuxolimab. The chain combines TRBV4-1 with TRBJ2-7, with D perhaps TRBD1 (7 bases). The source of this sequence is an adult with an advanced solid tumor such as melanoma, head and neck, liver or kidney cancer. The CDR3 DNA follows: TGCGCCAGCAGCCCCAGAGCAGGGGGGTCCTACGAGCAGTACTTC. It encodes CASSPRAGGSYEQYF.